The 32 T cell receptor beta chains given below trace back to one sample, sequenced in a study of cytomegalovirus exposure and HLA in healthy donors. The PCR was carried out with 60 Vbeta primers and 13 Jbeta primers. Generated by immunoSEQ multiplex PCR, the TCRdb table keeps only in-frame clones and is missing some. The sample includes 120,000 to 150,000 clones, about 72% of them seen just once. Sequencing was carried out using PBMCs. Receptor source: a man in his forties or fifties in good health and CMV-seronegative.

The chain carries TRBV7-9 and TRBJ2-1; no reliable D call. This CDR3 is built from 13 residues. Deletions cut 5 bases from V and 9 bases from J, with 14 bases between. In germline, CDR1 is SEHNR, CDR2 FQNEAQ (reference sequence). CDR3 DNA sequence: TGTGCCAGCAGCCATTCTAGTCGACCTGAGCAGTTCTTC. This encodes CASSHSSRPEQFF.

This sequence joins TRBV9 and TRBJ2-3, with D perhaps TRBD1 (6 bases). The CDR3 has 15 residues. CDR1 and CDR2 from the germline V gene are SGDLS and YYNGEE. V lost 0 bases to trimming and J lost 14 bases, with 22 bases between them. CDR3 nucleotide sequence: TGTGCCAGCAGCGTAGGAGGACAGTCCCCGGCATGGTTGTATTTT. The encoded protein is CASSVGGQSPAWLYF.

The gene calls are TRBV9 and TRBJ1-1; D unresolved. V was clipped by 0 bases and J by 1 base, with 10 bases between them. In germline, CDR1 is SGDLS, CDR2 YYNGEE. The CDR3 has 15 amino acids. For the CDR3, the DNA is TGTGCCAGCAGCGTAGGAGGTACGGGGAACACTGAAGCTTTCTTT. As protein: CASSVGGTGNTEAFF.

The genes are TRBV15 and TRBJ1-2; D is uncertain. Per the germline V gene, CDR1 is LNHNV and CDR2 is YYDKDF (reference sequence). Trimming removed 5 bases at V and 4 bases at J, with 11 bases between. The CDR3 has 13 amino acids. CDR3 region: CATSFGISYGYTF. The DNA for the CDR3 is TGTGCCACCAGCTTCGGGATCTCCTATGGCTACACCTTC.

The CDR3 DNA is TGCGCCAGCAGCCCGCTGGGGGGAATGAACACTGAAGCTTTCTTT. Translation gives CASSPLGGMNTEAFF. This chain uses TRBV5-1 with TRBJ1-1, with D maybe TRBD1 (5 bases). Germline assignment: CDR1 SGHRS and CDR2 YFSETQ. There are 15 residues in the CDR3. Trimming removed 4 bases at V and 0 bases at J, with 13 bases between.

Notes on this clone: Different DNA sequences within this sample yield the same CDR3. The chain has TRBV2 and TRBJ1-1; D unresolved. The CDR3 runs 13 residues. Per germline, CDR1 SNHLY and CDR2 FYNNEI. V dropped 5 bases and J dropped 1 base, with 8 bases sitting between them. CDR3 in DNA: TGTGCCAGCAGTCTCACTCCGAACACTGAAGCTTTCTTT. It is translated as CASSLTPNTEAFF.

The V gene is TRBV5-5, the J gene TRBJ1-1; possibly TRBD1 for D (5 bases). This CDR3 has 15 residues. The ends were cut back, 4 bases at V and 1 base at J, with 14 bases in the middle. Germline assignment: CDR1 SGHKS and CDR2 YYEKEE (reference sequence). CDR3 nucleotides: TGTGCCAGCAGCACATGGACACCCCAGAACACTGAAGCTTTCTTT. As protein: CASSTWTPQNTEAFF.

The table lists this clone with a count of one. The V gene is TRBV27, the J gene TRBJ1-6; 7 bases agree with TRBD1. The V gene end was trimmed by 1 base and the J gene end by 14 bases; junction bases not matched to a gene: 8. Germline V gene data show CDR1 as MNHEY and CDR2 as SMNVEV (reference sequence). The CDR3 contains 14 residues. CDR3: CASSLLAPDRTLHF. Written as DNA, the CDR3 is TGTGCCAGCAGTTTATTAGCCCCGGACAGGACCCTCCACTTT.

The chain is built from TRBV27 and TRBJ1-1; possible D gene TRBD1, 6 bases. Trimming stripped 2 bases from V and 3 bases from J, with 13 bases between. Germline assignment: CDR1 MNHEY and CDR2 SMNVEV (reference sequence). The length of the CDR3 is 15 residues. CDR3 sequence reads: CASSLRVRGDTEAFF. The CDR3 DNA is TGTGCCAGCAGTTTAAGGGTCAGGGGCGACACTGAAGCTTTCTTT.

This chain joins TRBV28 and TRBJ2-2; TRBD2 aligns across 9 bases. The CDR3 runs to 17 residues. Germline values: CDR1 MDHEN, CDR2 SYDVKM. V lost 0 bases to trimming and J lost 3 bases; unmatched junction nucleotides: 5. CDR3 sequence reads: CASSLWRRGGHTGELFF. As DNA, the CDR3 is TGTGCCAGCAGTTTATGGCGGCGGGGGGGCCACACCGGGGAGCTGTTTTTT.

V gene TRBV5-1 combines with J gene TRBJ2-2; maybe TRBD1 (6 bases). The CDR3 consists of 15 residues. Germline-derived CDR1 and CDR2 are SGHRS and YFSETQ. Trimming left V 1 base short and J 4 bases short, with 11 bases between. CDR3 bases: TGCGCCAGCAGCTTGTGGGGGCAGGGCACCGGGGAGCTGTTTTTT. Protein sequence: CASSLWGQGTGELFF.

The table lists this clone with a count of one. The J gene is TRBJ2-1, the V gene TRBV6-5, with a weak D call TRBD1 (6 bases). V was pared by 0 bases and J by 4 bases, with 13 bases between. This CDR3 region has 16 residues. The germline gives CDR1 MNHEY, CDR2 SVGAGI. The CDR3 is CASSYSPRGGYNEQFF. Here the CDR3 DNA reads TGTGCCAGCAGTTACTCTCCCAGAGGGGGATACAATGAGCAGTTCTTC.

The V and J genes are TRBV5-1 and TRBJ2-7, with TRBD1 matching over 7 bases. V gave up 0 bases and J gave up 5 bases; unmatched junction bases: 5. Germline CDR1 SGHRS, CDR2 YFSETQ. This CDR3 spans 14 amino acids. CDR3 residues: CASSLGVTGDEQYF. The CDR3 coding sequence is TGCGCCAGCAGCTTGGGGGTTACAGGGGACGAGCAGTACTTC.

The gene calls are TRBV29-1 and TRBJ2-7; 8 nucleotides match TRBD1. The trim removed 7 bases at V and 2 bases at J, leaving 4 bases unmatched. CDR3 size: 12 residues. Germline loops: CDR1 SQVTM, CDR2 ANQGSEA. The CDR3 reads CSGVDRAYEQYF. The CDR3, as DNA: TGCAGCGGGGTGGACAGGGCCTACGAGCAGTACTTC.

CDR3 DNA sequence: TGTGCCAGCAGCTTAGATACAGGGGCGACAGATACGCAGTATTTT. It codes for CASSLDTGATDTQYF. V and J are TRBV11-2 and TRBJ2-3, with 7 bases lining up with TRBD1. The CDR3 covers 15 residues. The trim removed 0 bases at V and 3 bases at J, leaving 3 bases unmatched. CDR1 is SGHAT and CDR2 is FQNNGV in the germline V gene.

Note on this clone: Relative to the germline gene, one junction end is altered; a read error may explain this. This chain uses TRBV30 with TRBJ1-5; 10 bases match TRBD1. The germline V gene has CDR1 GTSNPN and CDR2 SVGIG (reference sequence). The CDR3 is 14 amino acids. The CDR3 loop reads CAWSPGTGDQPQNF. DNA for the CDR3: TGTGCCTGGAGTCCTGGGACAGGGGATCAGCCCCAGAATTTT.

The J gene is TRBJ2-3, the V gene TRBV5-1; 9 bases are shared with TRBD2. The V segment lost 0 bases and the J segment 3 bases; nucleotides outside the gene matches: 2. Per the germline V gene, CDR1 is SGHRS and CDR2 is YFSETQ. The CDR3 is made up of 15 amino acids. Here the CDR3 DNA reads TGCGCCAGCAGCTTGGGCGGGAGGGCAACAGATACGCAGTATTTT. This gives the protein CASSLGGRATDTQYF.

This clone was recorded a few times. The chain couples TRBV5-1 to TRBJ1-2; maybe TRBD1 (6 bases). Trimming removed 0 bases from V and 4 bases from J, with 13 bases in between. Per germline, CDR1 SGHRS and CDR2 YFSETQ. This CDR3 contains 15 residues. CDR3 in amino acids: CASSLGGRGGYGYTF. The DNA of the CDR3 is TGCGCCAGCAGCTTGGGGGGTCGAGGGGGCTATGGCTACACCTTC.

The chain links TRBV9 to TRBJ2-3; 7 positions match TRBD1. CDR3 size: 16 residues. CDR1 SGDLS and CDR2 YYNGEE come from the germline V gene. V dropped 7 bases and J dropped 1; count of bases not matched to a gene: 12. The CDR3 spells CASCFRRQGGTDTQYF. The CDR3, as DNA: TGTGCCAGCTGTTTCCGCAGACAGGGAGGCACAGATACGCAGTATTTT.

This clone was recorded a few times. This rearrangement joins TRBV5-1 to TRBJ2-7; maybe TRBD2 (5 bases). V gave up 4 bases and J gave up 5 bases, with 7 bases separating them. The CDR3 covers 11 residues. CDR1 is SGHRS and CDR2 is YFSETQ in the germline V gene. The CDR3, as DNA: TGCGCCAGCAGCAAGAGGGACGAGCAGTACTTC. Translated: CASSKRDEQYF.

As DNA, the CDR3 is TGCGCCAGCAGCTTGGTAGGCGGTATGGGGAACACCGGGGAGCTGTTTTTT. This gives the protein CASSLVGGMGNTGELFF. The chain couples TRBV5-1 to TRBJ2-2; D gene unclear. Trimming stripped 0 bases from V and 1 base from J, with 13 bases between. The V gene's germline CDR1 is SGHRS and CDR2 YFSETQ. The CDR3 has 17 amino acids.

This chain joins TRBV10-3 and TRBJ1-2, with a possible D match to TRBD1 (5 bases). The CDR3 runs 15 residues. The germline V and J ends were trimmed by 2 bases and 10 bases, with 20 bases remaining between them. CDR1 and CDR2 from the germline V gene are ENHRY and SYGVKD. CDR3 amino acids: CAISEPTSGTLVYTF. The CDR3, as DNA: TGTGCCATCAGTGAGCCTACCTCCGGGACTCTTGTCTACACCTTC.

This chain joins TRBV19 and TRBJ1-1; D uncertain. The CDR3 covers 13 residues. V was trimmed by 3 bases and J by 1 base, leaving 6 bases between them. CDR1 and CDR2 (germline): LNHDA, SQIVND (reference sequence). CDR3 DNA sequence: TGTGCCAGTAGTATGGTAGCGAACACTGAAGCTTTCTTT. Translation: CASSMVANTEAFF. Full variable domain (outside the CDR3, taken from reference TRBV19 and TRBJ1-1): DGGITQSPKYLFRKEGQNVTLSCEQNLNHDAMYWYRQDPGQGLRLIYYSQIVNDFQKGDIAEGYSVSREKKESFPLTVTSAQKNPTAFYLCASSMVANTEAFFGQGTRLTVV.

The rearrangement links TRBV2 to TRBJ2-2; 7 bases fit TRBD2. The CDR3 runs 17 residues. The germline V gene has CDR1 SNHLY and CDR2 FYNNEI. V lost 0 bases, J lost 6 bases, and 10 bases stayed unmatched. CDR3 nucleotides: TGTGCCAGCAGTGAAGCTGGGCTAGCGGCTGGGCCCGGGGAGCTGTTTTTT. Translated: CASSEAGLAAGPGELFF.

This clone appeared a single time. J is TRBJ2-6 and V is TRBV29-1, with a weak D call TRBD2 (5 bases). Trimming removed 3 bases from V and 0 bases from J, with 9 bases in between. From germline, CDR1 is SQVTM and CDR2 ANQGSEA. This CDR3 region has 15 residues. The CDR3 here is CSVDGGISGANVLTF. The DNA for the CDR3 is TGCAGCGTTGATGGAGGTATCTCTGGGGCCAACGTCCTGACTTTC.

This clone was seen a single time. The chain employs TRBV5-6 and TRBJ1-2; D possibly corresponds to TRBD1 (5 bases). This CDR3 is built from 14 residues. Germline CDR1 and CDR2: SGHDT and YYEEEE. The germline V and J ends were trimmed by 4 bases and 0 bases, with 10 bases remaining between them. The CDR3 protein is CASSTMTANYGYTF. In DNA, the CDR3 is TGTGCCAGCAGCACCATGACAGCTAACTATGGCTACACCTTC.

The gene calls are TRBV5-4 and TRBJ2-6, with D perhaps matching TRBD2 (6 bases). This CDR3 comprises 18 residues. V shed 4 bases and J shed 0 bases, with 17 bases lying between them. Germline lookup yields CDR1 SGHNT and CDR2 YYREEE (reference sequence). The DNA of the CDR3 is TGTGCCAGCAGCCCGGGCCGCAGCGGGTACTCTGGGGCCAACGTCCTGACTTTC. It translates to CASSPGRSGYSGANVLTF.

J is TRBJ2-3 and V is TRBV13; perhaps TRBD2 as D (6 bases). CDR1 and CDR2 (germline): PRHDT, FYEKMQ (reference sequence). With 5 bases removed from V and 1 base from J, the gap between germline ends came to 16 bases. CDR3 length: 16 amino acids. The CDR3, as DNA: TGTGCCAGCAGCAACCCCGGAGGGGCAGGCACAGATACGCAGTATTTT. Translating gives CASSNPGGAGTDTQYF.

The genes are TRBV29-1 and TRBJ2-5; TRBD1 aligns across 12 bases. The J call is doubtful: the DNA matches TRBJ2-7 better. This CDR3 has 13 amino acids. Germline assignment: CDR1 SQVTM and CDR2 ANQGSEA. As DNA, the CDR3 is TGCAGCGGCGGGACAGGGGGCGGCTACGAGCAGTACTTC. This codes for CSGGTGGGYEQYF.

The chain couples TRBV28 to TRBJ2-1, with 8 positions matching TRBD2. Germline CDR1 MDHEN, CDR2 SYDVKM. V lost 6 bases and J lost 1; bases outside the gene matches: 5. CDR3 size: 15 residues. The CDR3 region is CASSRGGRSYNEQFF. For the CDR3, the DNA is TGTGCCAGCAGCCGCGGGGGGAGGTCCTACAATGAGCAGTTCTTC. The entire variable domain, with the rest obtained from reference TRBV28 and TRBJ2-1, is as follows: DVKVTQSSRYLVKRTGEKVFLECVQDMDHENMFWYRQDPGLGLRLIYFSYDVKMKEKGDIPEGYSVSREKKERFSLILESASTNQTSMYLCASSRGGRSYNEQFFGPGTRLTVL.

This clone appeared a few times. Sequence at one end of the junction differs from germline and may be a read error. The V and J genes are TRBV7-9 and TRBJ2-1, with 7 bases lining up with TRBD1. CDR3 size: 14 residues. Germline CDR1 and CDR2: SEHNR and FQNEAQ (reference sequence). The chain's CDR3 is CASSAQGFNNQQFF. The CDR3 DNA is TGTGCCAGCAGCGCACAGGGGTTTAACAATCAGCAGTTCTTC.

This clone was seen at least ten times. This chain uses TRBV6-5 with TRBJ2-1; D is undetermined. Trimming took off 5 bases at V and 6 bases at J, with 5 bases between the two ends. This CDR3 has 11 amino acids. From germline, CDR1 is MNHEY and CDR2 SVGAGI. The CDR3, as DNA: TGTGCCAGCAGTCGGTCCAATGAGCAGTTCTTC. Residues: CASSRSNEQFF.